This TCR beta chain was observed in a study of identical twins. General study results and limits: The study drew conclusions from cross-sectional statistical analysis, not from following the same donors.

About this clonotype itself: As yet, its antigen is unknown.

V was clipped by 4 bases and J by 7 bases, with 14 bases between them. Germline V CDR1 and CDR2: SNHLY, FYNNEI. There are 13 residues in the CDR3. Unique molecular identifiers were in the cDNA, with template-switch universal primer binding. TCRdb redid the calling of the 5' RACE reads with MiXCR, one entry per CDR3 protein. The data hold around 490,000 distinct CDR3 sequences, with around 22% observed a single time. This sample also belongs to another study, concerning yellow fever vaccine responses in identical twins.

The sequenced sample was CD4+ T cells sorted from blood. The TCR comes from a young woman in good health. V gene TRBV2 combines with J gene TRBJ2-7; the D call may be TRBD1 or TRBD2 (6 bases each). Here the CDR3 reads CASSVGGRNEQYV. DNA for the CDR3: TGTGCCAGCAGTGTTGGGGGGCGGAATGAGCAGTACGTC.